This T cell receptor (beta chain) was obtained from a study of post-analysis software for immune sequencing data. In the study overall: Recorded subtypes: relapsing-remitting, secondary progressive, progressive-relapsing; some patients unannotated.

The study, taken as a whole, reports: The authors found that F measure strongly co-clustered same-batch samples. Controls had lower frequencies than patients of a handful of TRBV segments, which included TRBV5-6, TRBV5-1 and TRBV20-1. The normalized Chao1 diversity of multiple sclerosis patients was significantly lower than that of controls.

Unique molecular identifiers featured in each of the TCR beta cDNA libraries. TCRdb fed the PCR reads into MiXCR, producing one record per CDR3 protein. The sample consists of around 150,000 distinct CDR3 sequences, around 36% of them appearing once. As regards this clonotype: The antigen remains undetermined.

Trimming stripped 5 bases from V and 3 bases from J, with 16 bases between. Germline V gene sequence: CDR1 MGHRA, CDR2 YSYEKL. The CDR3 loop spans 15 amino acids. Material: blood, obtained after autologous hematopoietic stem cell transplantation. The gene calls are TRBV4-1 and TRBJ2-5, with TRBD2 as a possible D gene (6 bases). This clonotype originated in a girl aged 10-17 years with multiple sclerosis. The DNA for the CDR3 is TGCGCCAGCAGCTTGGAGTCAGGAGGGGAAGAGACCCAGTACTTC. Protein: CASSLESGGEETQYF.